These 27 T cell receptor beta chains originate from one sample sequenced in a study of PD-1 blockade in classical Hodgkin lymphoma. Following autologous stem cell transplantation, relapse occurred in every patient, and exposure to brentuximab vedotin varied. Sequenced by immunoSEQ multiplex PCR; TCRdb stores in-frame clones only, minus some. Of roughly 140,000 clones in the sample, nearly 80% are singletons; the top ten hold about 9.2%. Sequencing was performed on peripheral blood mononuclear cells (PBMCs), taken before the second cycle of nivolumab. The receptors come from a human donor with classical Hodgkin lymphoma.

CDR3 DNA: TGTGCCAGCAGTTTTTCTCTCCGGACTAGCGGGAGGTTGAATGAGCAGTTCTTC. Translated: CASSFSLRTSGRLNEQFF. This sequence joins TRBV28 and TRBJ2-1; 14 positions agree with TRBD2. The CDR3 extends over 18 amino acids. The junction had 11 bases not matched to a gene; V was cut back by 3 bases and J by 7 bases. From germline, CDR1 is MDHEN and CDR2 SYDVKM.

Note on this clone: At the DNA level, this CDR3 is encoded by other sequences in the same sample as well. The CDR3 coding sequence is TGTGCCAGCTCACCCGACCTGAACACTGAAGCTTTCTTT. It encodes CASSPDLNTEAFF. The J gene is TRBJ1-1, the V gene TRBV18; no clear D. The germline V gene encodes CDR1 KGHSH and CDR2 LQKENI. This CDR3 has 13 amino acids. The V gene lost 3 bases and the J gene lost 0 bases, with 5 bases spanning the gap.

The chain links TRBV19 to TRBJ1-4; 9 positions match TRBD1. The CDR3 loop spans 20 amino acids. The trim removed 0 bases at V and 8 bases at J, leaving 19 bases unmatched. Looked up from germline, CDR1 is LNHDA and CDR2 is SQIVND (reference sequence). The CDR3 reads CASSIEPGQGTSRMKEKLFF. CDR3 DNA sequence: TGTGCCAGTAGTATAGAGCCGGGACAGGGTACTTCGCGAATGAAGGAAAAACTGTTTTTT.

The chain employs TRBV7-2 and TRBJ1-5; D possibly corresponds to TRBD1 (5 bases). Trimming took 4 bases from V and 1 from J, leaving 11 bases between them. The CDR3 runs to 15 residues. Germline V lookup: CDR1 SGHTA, CDR2 FQGNSA. The CDR3 region is CASSWDRDSNQPQHF. The CDR3 DNA reads as TGTGCCAGCAGCTGGGACCGGGACAGCAATCAGCCCCAGCATTTT.

The chain has TRBV11-3 and TRBJ2-5; perhaps D is TRBD1 or TRBD2 (5 bases each). The DNA end favors TRBJ2-7, so the J call may be wrong. The CDR3 loop spans 14 amino acids. Germline V gives CDR1 SGHNT, CDR2 YENEEA. In DNA, the CDR3 is TGTGCCAGCAGCTTAGATCCGAGGGGCGACGAGCAGTACTTC. Translation: CASSLDPRGDEQYF.

The chain carries TRBV29-1 and TRBJ1-2; weak D call: TRBD1 (5 bases). CDR3 length equals 9 residues. Germline V CDR1 and CDR2: SQVTM, ANQGSEA. The V end lost 8 bases, the J end lost 8 bases, and 9 bases lay between the germline ends. CDR3 sequence reads: CSKGRGYTF. The CDR3 DNA reads TGCAGCAAGGGACGCGGCTACACCTTC.

The rearrangement links TRBV27 to TRBJ2-7, with 10 bases lining up with TRBD1. The V segment lost 0 bases and the J segment 2 bases; nucleotides outside the gene matches: 7. This CDR3 spans 17 amino acids. Germline CDR1 and CDR2: MNHEY and SMNVEV (reference sequence). The CDR3 DNA follows: TGTGCCAGCAGTTTATCCACTTCCGGGACAGGGGCCTACGAGCAGTACTTC. Its translation: CASSLSTSGTGAYEQYF.

V and J are TRBV7-3 and TRBJ2-5; D gene uncertain. Trimming pared 4 bases from V and 3 bases from J, leaving 12 bases between. In germline, CDR1 is SGHTA, CDR2 FQGTGA. The CDR3 consists of 14 residues. CDR3: CASSSRTAKETQYF. CDR3 sequence (DNA): TGTGCCAGCAGCTCAAGGACCGCTAAAGAGACCCAGTACTTC.

The chain carries TRBV6-5 and TRBJ1-1, with D unresolved. V was pared by 7 bases and J by 4 bases, with 13 bases between. This CDR3 is built from 13 residues. Per the germline V gene, CDR1 is MNHEY and CDR2 is SVGAGI. The CDR3 spells CASIVGSGTEAFF. CDR3 sequence (DNA): TGTGCCAGCATCGTTGGGTCGGGCACTGAAGCTTTCTTT.

The gene calls are TRBV9 and TRBJ2-3; 15 bases line up with TRBD2. V lost 0 bases, J lost 5 bases, and 4 bases stayed unmatched. The CDR3 covers 17 residues. Germline CDR1 is SGDLS and CDR2 is YYNGEE. The CDR3 is CASSVEGTSGGQDTQYF. CDR3 sequence (DNA): TGTGCCAGCAGCGTAGAAGGGACTAGCGGGGGGCAAGATACGCAGTATTTT.

This chain links TRBV7-3 with TRBJ2-3; weak D call: TRBD2 (6 bases). This CDR3 is 14 amino acids long. V was clipped by 8 bases and J by 5 bases, with 17 bases between them. Germline V gene data show CDR1 as SGHTA and CDR2 as FQGTGA. For the CDR3, the DNA is TGTGCCAGCGCCATCGGGGGAGGAGTAGATACGCAGTATTTT. Translating it yields CASAIGGGVDTQYF.

The J gene is TRBJ1-5, the V gene TRBV19, with unresolved D. Germline assignment: CDR1 LNHDA and CDR2 SQIVND (reference sequence). The CDR3 is 13 amino acids. V lost 3 bases, J lost 7 bases, and 10 bases lay in between. For the CDR3, the DNA is TGTGCCAGTAGTATCTCAACCGGGCAGCCCCAGCATTTT. Encoded protein: CASSISTGQPQHF.

This clone was found a few times. V is TRBV7-8 and J is TRBJ2-5; D uncertain. This CDR3 comprises 11 residues. V lost 5 bases and J lost 10, with 11 bases in between. CDR1 and CDR2 from the germline V gene are SGHVS and FQNEAQ. DNA for the CDR3: TGTGCCAGCAGCGCGTCCTATAGCCAGTACTTC. Its translation is CASSASYSQYF.

J is TRBJ2-1 and V is TRBV29-1; possibly TRBD1 for D (5 bases). From germline, CDR1 is SQVTM and CDR2 ANQGSEA. The CDR3 spans 13 residues. The ends were cut back, 4 bases at V and 0 bases at J, with 7 bases in the middle. CDR3 loop: CSVGTLSYNEQFF. Written as DNA, the CDR3 is TGCAGCGTTGGGACACTCTCCTACAATGAGCAGTTCTTC.

The rearrangement joins TRBV11-2 to TRBJ2-7; D unresolved. V was clipped by 5 bases and J by 4 bases, with 21 bases between them. The CDR3 length is 16 residues. The germline V gene has CDR1 SGHAT and CDR2 FQNNGV. The CDR3 region is CASSPEEGLFIYEQYF. The CDR3, as DNA: TGTGCCAGCAGCCCGGAAGAAGGGCTTTTTATTTACGAGCAGTACTTC.

The J gene is TRBJ1-2, the V gene TRBV25-1; no clear D. The V gene's germline CDR1 is MGHDK and CDR2 SYGVNS. V was trimmed by 11 bases and J by 1 base, leaving 8 bases between them. CDR3 length equals 11 residues. The CDR3 region is CAVSDNYGYTF. CDR3 DNA: TGTGCCGTTTCGGATAACTATGGCTACACCTTC.

The CDR3 is CASSFKGGQDVLTF. The CDR3 DNA follows: TGCGCCAGCAGCTTTAAGGGGGGACAGGACGTCCTGACTTTC. The rearrangement links TRBV5-1 to TRBJ2-6; TRBD1 aligns across 8 bases. With 2 bases clipped from V and 11 bases from J, the junction kept 6 bases outside the gene matches. CDR1 is SGHRS and CDR2 is YFSETQ in the germline V gene. This CDR3 has 14 residues.

A few counts support this clone. The chain joins TRBV27 to TRBJ2-1; D not resolved. The length of the CDR3 is 13 residues. V lost 8 bases and J lost 7, with 15 bases in between. The germline V gene has CDR1 MNHEY and CDR2 SMNVEV (reference sequence). In DNA, the CDR3 is TGTGCCAGCCAAGACGTCGCGCGGAATGAGCAGTTCTTC. Its protein product is CASQDVARNEQFF.

This clone occurred many times. The chain joins TRBV7-2 to TRBJ2-1, with a tentative D call TRBD2 (6 bases). In germline, CDR1 is SGHTA, CDR2 FQGNSA. The CDR3 contains 15 residues. V was clipped by 5 bases and J by 3 bases, with 14 bases between them. In DNA, the CDR3 is TGTGCCAGCAGCAAAATTTCGGGGGACTACAATGAGCAGTTCTTC. It specifies CASSKISGDYNEQFF.

V gene TRBV28 combines with J gene TRBJ2-7; 9 bases map to TRBD2. With V trimmed by 3 bases and J by 1 base, 13 bases remained unmatched. The CDR3 length is 18 residues. The germline V gene has CDR1 MDHEN and CDR2 SYDVKM. CDR3 DNA sequence: TGTGCCAGCAGTTTCCGGGGATTTAGCGGGAGAAGGTCCTACGAGCAGTACTTC. As protein: CASSFRGFSGRRSYEQYF.

The chain is built from TRBV19 and TRBJ1-5; D not certain. Germline V gene sequence: CDR1 LNHDA, CDR2 SQIVND (reference sequence). The CDR3 is made up of 12 amino acids. Trimming took off 7 bases at V and 5 bases at J, with 9 bases between the two ends. CDR3 DNA: TGTGCCAGTAATATCCAGGATCAGCCCCAGCATTTT. Translated, it gives CASNIQDQPQHF.

The chain is built from TRBV7-9 and TRBJ1-2; no reliable D call. This CDR3 region has 13 residues. Trimming took off 0 bases at V and 6 bases at J, with 8 bases between the two ends. The V gene's germline CDR1 is SEHNR and CDR2 FQNEAQ (reference sequence). This CDR3 reads CASSLADKDGYTF. CDR3 nucleotide sequence: TGTGCCAGCAGCTTAGCAGACAAGGATGGCTACACCTTC. Full variable domain (missing parts from reference TRBV7-9 and TRBJ1-2): DTGVSQNPRHKITKRGQNVTFRCDPISEHNRLYWYRQTLGQGPEFLTYFQNEAQLEKSRLLSDRFSAERPKGSFSTLEIQRTEQGDSAMYLCASSLADKDGYTFGSGTRLTVV.

This chain uses TRBV5-1 with TRBJ2-5, with D possibly being TRBD1 (6 bases). The CDR3 has 13 amino acids. Per germline, CDR1 SGHRS and CDR2 YFSETQ. V lost 6 bases and J 4 bases, leaving 13 bases between the germline ends. CDR3: CASNGQGRETQYF. DNA of the CDR3: TGCGCCAGCAATGGGCAGGGGAGAGAGACCCAGTACTTC.

As to this clone: Its ends do not fully match the called genes, so a read error is possible. This chain joins TRBV5-1 and TRBJ2-1; perhaps TRBD2 as D (6 bases). This CDR3 is 13 amino acids long. Germline V gene data show CDR1 as SGHRS and CDR2 as YFSETQ. The CDR3 sequence: CASSLSGENEQFF. In DNA form, the CDR3 reads TGTGCCAGCAGCTTGTCGGGGGAAAATGAGCAGTTCTTC.

The chain links TRBV18 to TRBJ1-5; 8 bases align to TRBD1. Germline-derived CDR1 and CDR2 are KGHSH and LQKENI. V shed 3 bases and J 6 bases; nucleotides not matched to a gene: 4. CDR3 size: 14 residues. The CDR3 here is CASSPGQAPQPQHF. The DNA of the CDR3 is TGTGCCAGCTCACCGGGACAGGCGCCTCAGCCCCAGCATTTT.

The J gene is TRBJ1-2, the V gene TRBV2, with TRBD1 matching 7 bases. Looked up from germline, CDR1 is SNHLY and CDR2 is FYNNEI. The CDR3 totals 16 residues. Unmatched junction bases numbered 13, after V lost 6 bases and J lost 3 bases. CDR3 residues: CASRPVGTGEDYGYTF. CDR3 nucleotides: TGTGCCAGCAGACCCGTGGGAACAGGGGAAGACTATGGCTACACCTTC. Full variable domain (missing parts from reference TRBV2 and TRBJ1-2): EPEVTQTPSHQVTQMGQEVILRCVPISNHLYFYWYRQILGQKVEFLVSFYNNEISEKSEIFDDQFSVERPDGSNFTLKIRSTKLEDSAMYFCASRPVGTGEDYGYTFGSGTRLTVV.

The J gene is TRBJ2-4, the V gene TRBV19; no firm D call. The germline V and J ends were trimmed by 1 base and 0 bases, with 7 bases remaining between them. In germline, CDR1 is LNHDA, CDR2 SQIVND (reference sequence). CDR3 length: 15 amino acids. CDR3 sequence reads: CASSIAGLAKNIQYF. CDR3 nucleotides: TGTGCCAGTAGTATAGCCGGGCTAGCCAAAAACATTCAGTACTTC.